The following is a T cell receptor (beta chain) sequence with its context. Its antigen remains unknown. PCR involved 60 Vbeta and 13 Jbeta primers. In the authors' methods: A follow-up analysis tallied about 80 million unique TCR beta chains, some 9.9 million shared. The method was immunoSEQ multiplex PCR; TCRdb's version includes in-frame clones alone and lacks a portion of them. V, J and clone size derive from that table, while D and trimming were established from the DNA sequence. Here the sample spans about 190,000 clones, 81% being singletons. The sample comes from a study of cytomegalovirus exposure and HLA in healthy donors. General study findings and limits: Most TCR sequences were uncommon, yet certain public TCRs appeared in many donors.

The receptor's source is a woman aged 25 to 39 in good health and CMV-seronegative. Sequenced sample: PBMCs.

The CDR3 region is CASTPDSISYEQYF. The CDR3 nucleotides are TGTGCCAGCACACCCGACAGTATATCCTACGAGCAGTACTTC. The chain has TRBV28 and TRBJ2-7; D is perhaps TRBD1 (5 bases). The length of the CDR3 is 14 residues. Germline CDR1 is MDHEN and CDR2 is SYDVKM. V was pared by 7 bases and J by 1 base, with 14 bases between.